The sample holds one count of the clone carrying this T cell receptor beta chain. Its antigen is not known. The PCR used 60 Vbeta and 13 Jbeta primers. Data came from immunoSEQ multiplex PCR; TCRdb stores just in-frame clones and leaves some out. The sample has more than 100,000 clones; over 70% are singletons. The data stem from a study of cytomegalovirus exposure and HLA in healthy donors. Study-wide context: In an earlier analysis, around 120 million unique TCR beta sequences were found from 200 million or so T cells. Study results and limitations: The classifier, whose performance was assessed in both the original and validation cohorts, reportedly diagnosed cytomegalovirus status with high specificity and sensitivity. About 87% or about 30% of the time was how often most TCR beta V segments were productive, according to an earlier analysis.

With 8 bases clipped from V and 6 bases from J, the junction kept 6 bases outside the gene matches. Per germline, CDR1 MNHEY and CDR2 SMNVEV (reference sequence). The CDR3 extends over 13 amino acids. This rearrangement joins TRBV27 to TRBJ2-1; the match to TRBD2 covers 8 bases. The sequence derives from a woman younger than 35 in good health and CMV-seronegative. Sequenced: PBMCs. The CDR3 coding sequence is TGTGCCAGCCGGGCGAGCGGGAGCAATGAGCAGTTCTTC. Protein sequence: CASRASGSNEQFF.